These T cell receptor beta chains were read from a single sample in a study of blood T cell repertoires in COVID-19. Profiled with immunoSEQ multiplex PCR; TCRdb holds only in-frame clones, not every one. The sample shows about 310,000 clones, 89% of them seen only once. Specimen: PBMCs or T cells enriched from blood (not recorded which). These receptors were obtained from a woman between 35 and 50 years old who had recovered from COVID-19. The CDR3 runs from the conserved cysteine through the conserved F or W. The order of the fields is clone size, V gene, J gene, D gene, CDR3 protein, CDR3 DNA. A D gene is named only where the DNA matches it firmly. Clone size is given for some rows only: seen once, a few or many times, or a class if the clone is expanded.

clone size: .
V gene: TRBV5-6
J gene: TRBJ2-7
D gene: .
CDR3 protein: CASSSLPGQGSYEQYF
CDR3 DNA: TGTGCCAGCAGCTCCCTGCCCGGGCAGGGTTCCTACGAGCAGTACTTC

clone size: .
V gene: TRBV10-3
J gene: TRBJ1-5
D gene: TRBD1
CDR3 protein: CAISHTGGDQPQHF
CDR3 DNA: TGTGCCATCAGTCATACAGGGGGAGATCAGCCCCAGCATTTT

clone size: .
V gene: TRBV7-2
J gene: TRBJ2-1
D gene: TRBD2
CDR3 protein: CASSEMGGTSGALGQFF
CDR3 DNA: TGTGCCAGCAGCGAAATGGGGGGTACTAGCGGAGCTCTTGGGCAGTTCTTC

clone size: once
V gene: TRBV9
J gene: TRBJ2-3
D gene: .
CDR3 protein: CASSPLATWQSDTQYF
CDR3 DNA: TGTGCCAGCAGTCCCCTAGCAACGTGGCAATCAGATACGCAGTATTTT

clone size: .
V gene: TRBV5-6
J gene: TRBJ1-2
D gene: .
CDR3 protein: CASSFTDNYGYTF
CDR3 DNA: TGTGCCAGCAGCTTTACAGACAACTATGGCTACACCTTC

clone size: .
V gene: TRBV6-4
J gene: TRBJ2-2
D gene: TRBD1
CDR3 protein: CASRAGTAYTGELFF
CDR3 DNA: TGTGCCAGCAGAGCCGGGACAGCATACACCGGGGAGCTGTTTTTT

clone size: .
V gene: TRBV7-9
J gene: TRBJ1-2
D gene: .
CDR3 protein: CASSRDTNNGYTF
CDR3 DNA: TGTGCCAGCAGCCGGGACACCAACAATGGCTACACCTTC

clone size: .
V gene: TRBV5-1
J gene: TRBJ1-2
D gene: .
CDR3 protein: CASSLTETGANYGYTF
CDR3 DNA: TGCGCCAGCAGCTTAACCGAGACAGGAGCTAACTATGGCTACACCTTC

clone size: .
V gene: TRBV5-1
J gene: TRBJ2-2
D gene: .
CDR3 protein: CASSLSNGELFF
CDR3 DNA: TGCGCCAGCAGCTTGTCTAACGGGGAGCTGTTTTTT

clone size: .
V gene: TRBV7-2
J gene: TRBJ2-1
D gene: TRBD2
CDR3 protein: CASSLRLAGVYNEQFF
CDR3 DNA: TGTGCCAGCAGCTTACGTCTAGCGGGGGTTTACAATGAGCAGTTCTTC